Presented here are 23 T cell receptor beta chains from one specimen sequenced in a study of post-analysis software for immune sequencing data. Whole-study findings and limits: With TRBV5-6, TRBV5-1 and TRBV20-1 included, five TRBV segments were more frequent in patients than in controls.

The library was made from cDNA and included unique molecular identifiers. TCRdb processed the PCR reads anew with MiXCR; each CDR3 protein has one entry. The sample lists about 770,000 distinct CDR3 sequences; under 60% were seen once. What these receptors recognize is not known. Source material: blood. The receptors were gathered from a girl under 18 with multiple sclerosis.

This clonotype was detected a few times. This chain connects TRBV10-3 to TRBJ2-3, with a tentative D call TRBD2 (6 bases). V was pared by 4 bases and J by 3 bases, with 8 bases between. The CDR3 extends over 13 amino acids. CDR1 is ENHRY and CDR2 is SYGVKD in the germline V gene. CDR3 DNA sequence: TGTGCCATCAGTGTGACTAGAACAGATACGCAGTATTTT. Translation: CAISVTRTDTQYF.

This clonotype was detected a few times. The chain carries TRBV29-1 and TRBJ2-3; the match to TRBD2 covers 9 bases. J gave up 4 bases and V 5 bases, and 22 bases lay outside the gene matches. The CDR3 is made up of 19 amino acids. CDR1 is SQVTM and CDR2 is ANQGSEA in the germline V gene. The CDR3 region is CSVPPGQGHSGRSADTQYF. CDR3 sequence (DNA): TGCAGCGTTCCCCCGGGGCAGGGCCATAGCGGGAGATCGGCAGATACGCAGTATTTT.

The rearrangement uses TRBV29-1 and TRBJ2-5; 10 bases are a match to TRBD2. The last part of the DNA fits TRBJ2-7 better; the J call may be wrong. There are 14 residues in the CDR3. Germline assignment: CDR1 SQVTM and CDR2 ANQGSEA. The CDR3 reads CSVRGLAPDGEQYF. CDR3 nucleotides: TGCAGCGTCCGGGGACTAGCGCCTGACGGCGAGCAGTACTTC.

CDR3 nucleotides: TGTGCCAGCAGCGTAGATCCGGGGTCCTACAATGAGCAGTTCTTC. Its protein is CASSVDPGSYNEQFF. V and J are TRBV9 and TRBJ2-1; possibly TRBD2 for D (5 bases). Germline V gene lookup returns CDR1 SGDLS and CDR2 YYNGEE. The length of the CDR3 is 15 residues. V was cut by 0 bases and J by 1 base, with 8 bases left in between.

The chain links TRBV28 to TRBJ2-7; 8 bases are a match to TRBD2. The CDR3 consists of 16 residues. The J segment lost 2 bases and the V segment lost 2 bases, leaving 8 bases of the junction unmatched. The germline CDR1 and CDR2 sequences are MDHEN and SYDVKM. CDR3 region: CASSLSPQGLAYEQYF. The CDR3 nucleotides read TGTGCCAGCAGTTTAAGCCCCCAGGGACTAGCCTACGAGCAGTACTTC.

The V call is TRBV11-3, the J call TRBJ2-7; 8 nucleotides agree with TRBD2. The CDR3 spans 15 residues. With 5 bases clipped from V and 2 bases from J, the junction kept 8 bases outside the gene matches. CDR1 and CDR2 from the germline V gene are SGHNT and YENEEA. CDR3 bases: TGTGCCAGCAGCCCCCCAGCGGGAGCAACCTACGAGCAGTACTTC. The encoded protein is CASSPPAGATYEQYF.

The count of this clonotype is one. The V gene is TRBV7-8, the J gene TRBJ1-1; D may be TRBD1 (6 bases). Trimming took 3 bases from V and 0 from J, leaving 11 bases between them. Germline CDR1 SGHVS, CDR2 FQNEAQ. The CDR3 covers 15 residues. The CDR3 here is CASSLGAPMNTEAFF. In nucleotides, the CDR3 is TGTGCCAGCAGCTTGGGGGCCCCGATGAACACTGAAGCTTTCTTT.

CDR3 region: CASSFVARWEDNEQFF. CDR3 bases: TGTGCCAGCAGTTTCGTAGCGAGATGGGAGGACAATGAGCAGTTCTTC. The V and J genes are TRBV12-3 or TRBV12-4 and TRBJ2-1; perhaps TRBD2 as D (6 bases). The CDR3 spans 16 residues. Trimming took 3 bases from V and 5 from J, leaving 17 bases between them.

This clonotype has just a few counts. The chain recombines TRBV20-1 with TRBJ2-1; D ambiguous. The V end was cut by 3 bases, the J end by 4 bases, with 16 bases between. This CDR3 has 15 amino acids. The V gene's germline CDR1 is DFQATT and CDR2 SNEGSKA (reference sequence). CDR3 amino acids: CSARGFVSVYNEQFF. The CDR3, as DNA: TGCAGTGCTAGGGGCTTCGTTTCAGTTTACAATGAGCAGTTCTTC.

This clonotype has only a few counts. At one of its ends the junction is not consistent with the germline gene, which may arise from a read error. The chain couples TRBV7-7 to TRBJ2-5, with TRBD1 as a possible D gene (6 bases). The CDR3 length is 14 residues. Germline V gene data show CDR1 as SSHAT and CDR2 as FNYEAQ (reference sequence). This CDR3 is CASSPGTHQETQYF. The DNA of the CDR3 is TGTGCTAGCAGCCCCGGGACACACCAAGAGACCCAGTACTTC.

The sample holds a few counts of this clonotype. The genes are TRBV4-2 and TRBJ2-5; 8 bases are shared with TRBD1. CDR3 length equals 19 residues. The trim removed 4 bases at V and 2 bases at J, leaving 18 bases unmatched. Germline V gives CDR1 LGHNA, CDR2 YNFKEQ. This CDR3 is CASSPHSGPETGVQETQYF. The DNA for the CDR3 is TGTGCCAGCAGCCCCCACTCGGGTCCGGAGACAGGGGTTCAAGAGACCCAGTACTTC.

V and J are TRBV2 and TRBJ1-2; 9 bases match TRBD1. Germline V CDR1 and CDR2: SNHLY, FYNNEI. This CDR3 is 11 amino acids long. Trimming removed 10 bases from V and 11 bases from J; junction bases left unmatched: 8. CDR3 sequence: CAKLWTGVYTF. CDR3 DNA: TGTGCCAAACTTTGGACAGGGGTTTACACCTTC.

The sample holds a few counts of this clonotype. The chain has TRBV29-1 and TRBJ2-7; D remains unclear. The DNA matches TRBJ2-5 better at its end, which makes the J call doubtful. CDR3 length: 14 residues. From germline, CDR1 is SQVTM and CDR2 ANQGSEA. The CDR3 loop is CSVTPVATLETQYF. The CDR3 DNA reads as TGCAGCGTTACCCCGGTGGCAACTCTGGAGACCCAGTACTTC.

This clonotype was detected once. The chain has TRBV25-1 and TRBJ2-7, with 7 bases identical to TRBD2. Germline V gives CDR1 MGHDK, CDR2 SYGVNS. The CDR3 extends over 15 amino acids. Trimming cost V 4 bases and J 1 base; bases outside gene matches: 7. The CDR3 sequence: CASSVVGGRSYEQYF. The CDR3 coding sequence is TGTGCCAGCAGTGTAGTCGGGGGGAGGTCCTACGAGCAGTACTTC.

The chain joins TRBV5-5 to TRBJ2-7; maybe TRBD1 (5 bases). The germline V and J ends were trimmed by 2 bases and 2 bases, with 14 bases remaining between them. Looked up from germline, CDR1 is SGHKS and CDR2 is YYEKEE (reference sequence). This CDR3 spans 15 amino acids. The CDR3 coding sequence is TGTGCCAGCAGCTTAGCAGGGATAAGGGCCTACGAGCAGTACTTC. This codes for CASSLAGIRAYEQYF.

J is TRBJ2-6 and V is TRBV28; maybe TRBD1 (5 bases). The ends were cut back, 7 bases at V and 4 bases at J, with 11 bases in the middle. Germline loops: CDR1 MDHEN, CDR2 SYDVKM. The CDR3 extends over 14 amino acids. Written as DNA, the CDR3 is TGTGCCAGCACTGGGGCATTGGGGGCCAACGTCCTGACTTTC. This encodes CASTGALGANVLTF.

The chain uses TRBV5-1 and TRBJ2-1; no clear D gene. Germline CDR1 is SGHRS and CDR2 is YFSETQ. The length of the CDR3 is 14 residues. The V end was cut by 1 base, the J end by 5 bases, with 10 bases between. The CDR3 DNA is TGCGCCAGCAGCTTGCGGGCCCAAGACAATGAGCAGTTCTTC. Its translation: CASSLRAQDNEQFF.

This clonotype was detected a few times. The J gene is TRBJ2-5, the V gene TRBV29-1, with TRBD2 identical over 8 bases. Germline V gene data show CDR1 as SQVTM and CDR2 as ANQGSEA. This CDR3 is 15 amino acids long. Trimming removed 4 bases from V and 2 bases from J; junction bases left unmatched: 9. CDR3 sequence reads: CSVARGGLFQETQYF. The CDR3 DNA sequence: TGCAGCGTTGCCCGCGGGGGGCTTTTTCAAGAGACCCAGTACTTC.

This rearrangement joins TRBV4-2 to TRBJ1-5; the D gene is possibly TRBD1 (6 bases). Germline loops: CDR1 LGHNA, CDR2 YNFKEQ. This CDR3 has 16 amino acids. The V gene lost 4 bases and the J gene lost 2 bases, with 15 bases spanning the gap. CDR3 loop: CASSPWGAGGNQPQHF. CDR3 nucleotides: TGTGCCAGCAGCCCGTGGGGGGCCGGGGGCAATCAGCCCCAGCATTTT.

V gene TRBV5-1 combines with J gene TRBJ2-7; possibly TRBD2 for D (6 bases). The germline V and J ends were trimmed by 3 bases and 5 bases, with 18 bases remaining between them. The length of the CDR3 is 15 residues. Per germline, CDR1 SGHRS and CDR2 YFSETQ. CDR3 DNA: TGCGCCAGCAGCTCCGGGGACTTAGGGGCACACGAGCAGTACTTC. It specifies CASSSGDLGAHEQYF.

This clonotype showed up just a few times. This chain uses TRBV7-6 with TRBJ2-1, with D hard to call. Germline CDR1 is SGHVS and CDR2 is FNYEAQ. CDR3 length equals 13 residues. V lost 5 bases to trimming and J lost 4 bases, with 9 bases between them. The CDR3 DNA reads TGTGCCAGCAGCCCCCTCACTTACAATGAGCAGTTCTTC. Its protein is CASSPLTYNEQFF. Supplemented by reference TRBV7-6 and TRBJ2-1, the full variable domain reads GAGVSQSPRYKVTKRGQDVALRCDPISGHVSLYWYRQALGQGPEFLTYFNYEAQQDKSGLPNDRFSAERPEGSISTLTIQRTEQRDSAMYRCASSPLTYNEQFFGPGTRLTVL.

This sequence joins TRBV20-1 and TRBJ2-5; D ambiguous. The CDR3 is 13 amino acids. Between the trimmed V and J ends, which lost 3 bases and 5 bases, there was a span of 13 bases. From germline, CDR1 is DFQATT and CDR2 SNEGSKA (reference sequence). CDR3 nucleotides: TGCAGTGCTAGCCGTATTGAGAGGGAGACCCAGTACTTC. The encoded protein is CSASRIERETQYF.

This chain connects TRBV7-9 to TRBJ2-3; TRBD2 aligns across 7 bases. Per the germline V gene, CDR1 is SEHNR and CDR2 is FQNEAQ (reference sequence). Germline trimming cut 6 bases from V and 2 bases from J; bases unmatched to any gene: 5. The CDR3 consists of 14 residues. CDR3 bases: TGTGCCAGCAGGTCCGGGACTAACACAGATACGCAGTATTTT. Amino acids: CASRSGTNTDTQYF.